The 32 T cell receptor beta chains in this list originate from one sample, sequenced in a study of cytomegalovirus exposure and HLA in healthy donors. PCR amplification relied on 60 Vbeta primers (plus 13 Jbeta primers). This table comes from immunoSEQ multiplex PCR, and its TCRdb copy is limited to in-frame clones, with some not included. The sample lists about 160,000 clones, more than 60% occurring once. Sequenced sample: PBMCs. The receptor set was obtained from a male donor in good health and CMV-seronegative.

This chain connects TRBV13 to TRBJ1-1; D is unresolved. This CDR3 spans 13 amino acids. In germline, CDR1 is PRHDT, CDR2 FYEKMQ (reference sequence). Trimming shortened V by 4 bases and J by 6 bases, and 12 bases separated the two germline ends. The CDR3 is CASSSTGNPEAFF. The CDR3 region has the DNA TGTGCCAGCAGCTCGACTGGAAACCCTGAAGCTTTCTTT.

The rearrangement joins TRBV25-1 to TRBJ1-6; TRBD1 might be the D (5 bases). With 6 bases removed from V and 6 bases from J, the gap between germline ends came to 9 bases. Germline CDR1 and CDR2: MGHDK and SYGVNS. The CDR3 spans 13 residues. CDR3 in DNA: TGTGCCAGCAGGGGGCCGCGTAATTCACCCCTCCACTTT. This codes for CASRGPRNSPLHF.

The J gene is TRBJ2-5, the V gene TRBV7-9; 10 positions match TRBD1. The germline gives CDR1 SEHNR, CDR2 FQNEAQ (reference sequence). The ends lost 6 bases at V and 4 bases at J; junction bases unmatched: 8. The CDR3 consists of 15 residues. The CDR3 region has the DNA TGTGCCAGCAGGCGACTCGACAGGGGGCGAGAGACCCAGTACTTC. The encoded protein is CASRRLDRGRETQYF.

J is TRBJ1-1 and V is TRBV9; D unresolved. The V gene's germline CDR1 is SGDLS and CDR2 YYNGEE. Trimming cost V 0 bases and J 5 bases, with 8 bases left between them. This CDR3 region has 13 residues. The CDR3 protein is CASSVVQETEAFF. The CDR3 region has the DNA TGTGCCAGCAGCGTAGTCCAGGAAACTGAAGCTTTCTTT.

The chain has TRBV9 and TRBJ2-7; 7 bases line up with TRBD1. Germline CDR1 SGDLS, CDR2 YYNGEE. The CDR3 runs to 15 residues. The V gene end was trimmed by 3 bases and the J gene end by 0 bases; junction bases not matched to a gene: 6. The CDR3 spells CASSEGQAPSYEQYF. CDR3 nucleotide sequence: TGTGCCAGCAGCGAAGGACAGGCGCCCTCCTACGAGCAGTACTTC.

The chain joins TRBV7-9 to TRBJ1-1; TRBD1 might be the D (5 bases). The germline V and J ends were trimmed by 0 bases and 2 bases, with 10 bases remaining between them. This CDR3 region has 15 residues. Germline-derived CDR1 and CDR2 are SEHNR and FQNEAQ (reference sequence). CDR3 in amino acids: CASSLAQVVNTEAFF. In nucleotides, the CDR3 is TGTGCCAGCAGCTTAGCACAGGTTGTCAACACTGAAGCTTTCTTT. The entire variable domain, with the rest obtained from reference TRBV7-9 and TRBJ1-1, is as follows: DTGVSQNPRHKITKRGQNVTFRCDPISEHNRLYWYRQTLGQGPEFLTYFQNEAQLEKSRLLSDRFSAERPKGSFSTLEIQRTEQGDSAMYLCASSLAQVVNTEAFFGQGTRLTVV.

This sequence joins TRBV10-3 and TRBJ2-5; 10 nucleotides align to TRBD2. Germline lookup yields CDR1 ENHRY and CDR2 SYGVKD. V lost 1 base and J lost 1; bases outside the gene matches: 3. CDR3 size: 16 residues. This CDR3 reads CAISEYASGGQETQYF. The CDR3 bases are TGTGCCATCAGTGAGTACGCTAGCGGGGGCCAAGAGACCCAGTACTTC.

V and J are TRBV27 and TRBJ2-3, with 7 bases lining up with TRBD2. Germline CDR1 and CDR2: MNHEY and SMNVEV (reference sequence). The CDR3 covers 16 residues. The ends lost 4 bases at V and 5 bases at J; junction bases unmatched: 12. This CDR3 reads CASSSRGGGSQDTQYF. Here the CDR3 DNA reads TGTGCCAGCAGTTCCCGGGGAGGCGGGAGCCAAGATACGCAGTATTTT.

The chain has TRBV2 and TRBJ1-1; D unclear. The ends were cut back, 1 base at V and 8 bases at J, with 8 bases in the middle. Looked up from germline, CDR1 is SNHLY and CDR2 is FYNNEI. The CDR3 runs to 12 residues. The CDR3 region is CASSEGSWEAFF. CDR3 DNA sequence: TGTGCCAGCAGTGAAGGGAGTTGGGAAGCTTTCTTT.

This clone was counted a single time. The chain is built from TRBV5-1 and TRBJ2-3; perhaps TRBD2 as D (6 bases). The length of the CDR3 is 16 residues. Deletions cut 0 bases from V and 0 bases from J, with 11 bases between. Germline V gene sequence: CDR1 SGHRS, CDR2 YFSETQ. The CDR3 loop is CASSLAVAESTDTQYF. The CDR3 DNA is TGCGCCAGCAGCTTGGCGGTAGCGGAAAGCACAGATACGCAGTATTTT. Full variable domain (remainder filled in from reference TRBV5-1 and TRBJ2-3): KAGVTQTPRYLIKTRGQQVTLSCSPISGHRSVSWYQQTPGQGLQFLFEYFSETQRNKGNFPGRFSGRQFSNSRSEMNVSTLELGDSALYLCASSLAVAESTDTQYFGPGTRLTVL.

This chain links TRBV7-3 with TRBJ2-7, with TRBD1 matching over 8 bases. The J segment lost 2 bases and the V segment lost 4 bases, leaving 10 bases of the junction unmatched. Germline-derived CDR1 and CDR2 are SGHTA and FQGTGA. The CDR3 contains 16 residues. In DNA, the CDR3 is TGTGCCAGCAGCTCCTGGACAGGGATGGGCCCCTACGAGCAGTACTTC. It encodes CASSSWTGMGPYEQYF.

This rearrangement joins TRBV9 to TRBJ2-1; 11 bases map to TRBD2. This CDR3 is built from 15 residues. CDR1 is SGDLS, CDR2 YYNGEE, per germline. Trimming cost V 4 bases and J 6 bases; bases outside gene matches: 6. CDR3 residues: CASSLSGRAGNEQFF. The CDR3 DNA is TGTGCCAGCAGCCTTAGCGGGAGGGCCGGCAATGAGCAGTTCTTC.

J is TRBJ1-1 and V is TRBV4-3; the D is unclear. Germline V lookup: CDR1 LGHNA, CDR2 YSLEER. The CDR3 spans 14 residues. Trimming left V 1 base short and J 4 bases short, with 10 bases between. The CDR3 sequence is CASSQVGRVTEAFF. The CDR3 nucleotides are TGCGCCAGCAGCCAAGTCGGGAGGGTCACTGAAGCTTTCTTT.

The V and J genes are TRBV9 and TRBJ1-2; D possibly corresponds to TRBD1 (5 bases). This CDR3 region has 16 residues. The V gene lost 4 bases and the J gene lost 7 bases, with 23 bases spanning the gap. Germline lookup yields CDR1 SGDLS and CDR2 YYNGEE. The CDR3 spells CASSPQSRVHSSGYTF. CDR3 nucleotides: TGTGCCAGCAGCCCCCAATCCAGGGTCCACTCGAGTGGCTACACCTTC.

The V call is TRBV2, the J call TRBJ1-3, with unresolved D. The CDR3 is made up of 15 amino acids. Trimming removed 7 bases from V and 0 bases from J, with 13 bases in between. Germline CDR1 SNHLY, CDR2 FYNNEI. CDR3 nucleotide sequence: TGTGCCAGCAACCCGCTGAGCTCCTCTGGAAACACCATATATTTT. It translates to CASNPLSSSGNTIYF.

The rearrangement joins TRBV4-1 to TRBJ2-5, with D maybe TRBD1 (5 bases). Trimming took off 0 bases at V and 4 bases at J, with 9 bases between the two ends. This CDR3 has 14 residues. The germline V gene has CDR1 MGHRA and CDR2 YSYEKL. CDR3 region: CASSQDQGAETQYF. CDR3 DNA sequence: TGCGCCAGCAGCCAAGACCAGGGCGCAGAGACCCAGTACTTC.

V usage is TRBV19 and J usage is TRBJ2-3; TRBD2 agrees at 11 bases. From germline, CDR1 is LNHDA and CDR2 SQIVND (reference sequence). With V trimmed by 5 bases and J by 2 bases, 6 bases remained unmatched. The CDR3 spans 16 residues. The CDR3 is CASSRTSGGYTDTQYF. The CDR3 coding sequence is TGTGCCAGTAGTCGAACTAGCGGGGGTTACACAGATACGCAGTATTTT. Full variable domain (remainder filled in from reference TRBV19 and TRBJ2-3): DGGITQSPKYLFRKEGQNVTLSCEQNLNHDAMYWYRQDPGQGLRLIYYSQIVNDFQKGDIAEGYSVSREKKESFPLTVTSAQKNPTAFYLCASSRTSGGYTDTQYFGPGTRLTVL.

This clone was seen a few times. CDR3 loop: CASSLGQGEDTF. In DNA form, the CDR3 reads TGTGCCAGCAGCTTAGGACAGGGGGAGGACACCTTC. The V call is TRBV7-9, the J call TRBJ1-2; 9 positions agree with TRBD1. This CDR3 is built from 12 residues. Trimming removed 1 base from V and 12 bases from J; junction bases left unmatched: 3. Per the germline V gene, CDR1 is SEHNR and CDR2 is FQNEAQ (reference sequence).

The CDR3: CASSSKTEPYEQYF. CDR3 in DNA: TGTGCCAGCAGCTCCAAGACAGAACCCTACGAGCAGTACTTC. V usage is TRBV5-4 and J usage is TRBJ2-7, with D perhaps matching TRBD1 (5 bases). The CDR3 loop spans 14 amino acids. The V gene's germline CDR1 is SGHNT and CDR2 YYREEE (reference sequence). Trimming took off 3 bases at V and 2 bases at J, with 12 bases between the two ends. The full variable domain, with the rest looked up from reference TRBV5-4 and TRBJ2-7, is ETGVTQSPTHLIKTRGQQVTLRCSSQSGHNTVSWYQQALGQGPQFIFQYYREEENGRGNFPPRFSGLQFPNYSSELNVNALELDDSALYLCASSSKTEPYEQYFGPGTRLTVT.

The chain is built from TRBV10-3 and TRBJ2-3; possibly TRBD2 for D (7 bases). Germline V gives CDR1 ENHRY, CDR2 SYGVKD. The CDR3 runs to 17 residues. V shed 0 bases and J shed 1 base, with 14 bases lying between them. CDR3 bases: TGTGCCATCAGTGAGTCCGGTCTGGGGGGGCGCACAGATACGCAGTATTTT. Protein product: CAISESGLGGRTDTQYF.

This rearrangement joins TRBV29-1 to TRBJ2-7, with a weak D call TRBD1 (6 bases). V was trimmed by 6 bases and J by 1 base, leaving 10 bases between them. This CDR3 spans 12 amino acids. The germline V gene encodes CDR1 SQVTM and CDR2 ANQGSEA. The DNA of the CDR3 is TGCAGCGTAATAAGGGGGTCCTACGAGCAGTACTTC. Protein product: CSVIRGSYEQYF.

The rearrangement links TRBV5-6 to TRBJ1-5; no reliable D call. This CDR3 comprises 12 residues. Germline values: CDR1 SGHDT, CDR2 YYEEEE. With 0 bases removed from V and 6 bases from J, the gap between germline ends came to 4 bases. The CDR3 DNA reads TGTGCCAGCAGCTTGGCCTCTCAGCCCCAGCATTTT. Protein sequence: CASSLASQPQHF.

The chain joins TRBV28 to TRBJ2-7, with TRBD2 identical over 7 bases. Germline V gives CDR1 MDHEN, CDR2 SYDVKM. V lost 6 bases and J lost 2; bases outside the gene matches: 10. There are 15 residues in the CDR3. CDR3: CASSLPGTTTYEQYF. The DNA for the CDR3 is TGTGCCAGCAGCCTTCCCGGGACTACGACCTACGAGCAGTACTTC.

This chain connects TRBV18 to TRBJ1-3; 7 positions agree with TRBD1. Germline values: CDR1 KGHSH, CDR2 LQKENI. Trimming cost V 0 bases and J 2 bases; bases outside gene matches: 1. The CDR3 contains 15 residues. CDR3 bases: TGTGCCAGCTCACCACCTGGGACAGCTGGAAACACCATATATTTT. This gives the protein CASSPPGTAGNTIYF. The full variable domain, rest sourced from reference TRBV18 and TRBJ1-3, is NAGVMQNPRHLVRRRGQEARLRCSPMKGHSHVYWYRQLPEEGLKFMVYLQKENIIDESGMPKERFSAEFPKEGPSILRIQQVVRGDSAAYFCASSPPGTAGNTIYFGEGSWLTVV.

The V and J genes are TRBV27 and TRBJ2-1, with 8 bases lining up with TRBD2. This CDR3 is built from 17 residues. The V gene end was trimmed by 2 bases and the J gene end by 3 bases; junction bases not matched to a gene: 9. Germline V CDR1 and CDR2: MNHEY, SMNVEV (reference sequence). This CDR3 reads CASSLKSAGGLYNEQFF. The CDR3 region has the DNA TGTGCCAGCAGTTTAAAGTCCGCGGGGGGCCTCTACAATGAGCAGTTCTTC.

The rearrangement links TRBV27 to TRBJ2-7, with D unresolved. There are 13 residues in the CDR3. Looked up from germline, CDR1 is MNHEY and CDR2 is SMNVEV (reference sequence). V lost 6 bases to trimming and J lost 1 base, with 10 bases between them. CDR3 coding DNA: TGTGCCAGCAGCCGAACGGGTTCCTACGAGCAGTACTTC. This gives the protein CASSRTGSYEQYF.

This clone has only one observation. The chain employs TRBV5-5 and TRBJ1-5; the D gene is possibly TRBD1 (5 bases). The V gene lost 0 bases and the J gene lost 0 bases, with 7 bases spanning the gap. CDR1 is SGHKS, CDR2 YYEKEE, per germline (reference sequence). The CDR3 has 15 amino acids. The CDR3 region is CASSLEGISNQPQHF. The CDR3 nucleotides read TGTGCCAGCAGCTTGGAGGGGATTAGCAATCAGCCCCAGCATTTT.

The V gene is TRBV27, the J gene TRBJ2-1, with D possibly TRBD2 on 5 matching bases. This CDR3 region has 14 residues. CDR1 and CDR2 from the germline V gene are MNHEY and SMNVEV (reference sequence). V shed 2 bases and J shed 5 bases, with 10 bases lying between them. The CDR3 loop is CASSLRLADNEQFF. CDR3 sequence (DNA): TGTGCCAGCAGTTTAAGGCTAGCCGACAATGAGCAGTTCTTC.

This CDR3 reads CAWSPSGAETQYF. The CDR3 DNA sequence: TGTGCCTGGAGCCCTTCAGGGGCCGAGACCCAGTACTTC. The gene calls are TRBV30 and TRBJ2-5; TRBD1 is a possible D gene (6 bases). The germline V gene has CDR1 GTSNPN and CDR2 SVGIG (reference sequence). The CDR3 extends over 13 amino acids. V lost 3 bases to trimming and J lost 5 bases, with 13 bases between them.

The sample holds a few counts of this clone. The rearrangement links TRBV7-6 to TRBJ1-2, with 10 nucleotides matching TRBD1. This CDR3 spans 16 amino acids. Trimming cost V 0 bases and J 7 bases; bases outside gene matches: 8. Looked up from germline, CDR1 is SGHVS and CDR2 is FNYEAQ. The CDR3 DNA follows: TGTGCCAGCAGCTTAGCGGCGGAGGACAGGGGGGCTGGCTACACCTTC. The encoded protein is CASSLAAEDRGAGYTF. Full variable domain (missing parts from reference TRBV7-6 and TRBJ1-2): GAGVSQSPRYKVTKRGQDVALRCDPISGHVSLYWYRQALGQGPEFLTYFNYEAQQDKSGLPNDRFSAERPEGSISTLTIQRTEQRDSAMYRCASSLAAEDRGAGYTFGSGTRLTVV.

The chain joins TRBV28 to TRBJ1-2; no definite D call. Trimming removed 10 bases at V and 7 bases at J, with 13 bases between. CDR1 MDHEN and CDR2 SYDVKM come from the germline V gene. The CDR3 runs 11 residues. The CDR3 spells CATFEVPGYTF. The CDR3 DNA reads as TGTGCCACCTTCGAGGTCCCTGGCTACACCTTC.

The chain is built from TRBV11-2 and TRBJ2-5, with D possibly matching TRBD2 (7 bases). This CDR3 is 17 amino acids long. Per the germline V gene, CDR1 is SGHAT and CDR2 is FQNNGV. With 0 bases removed from V and 4 bases from J, the gap between germline ends came to 18 bases. The chain's CDR3 is CASSLDRRGAGVETQYF. In DNA, the CDR3 is TGTGCCAGCAGCTTAGATCGTCGGGGGGCAGGAGTAGAGACCCAGTACTTC.